This T cell receptor beta chain comes out of a study of blood T cell repertoires in COVID-19. In the original processing: Reference gene primer amplification gave nucleated cell count estimates. TCRdb's copy holds only in-frame clones and misses some; the assay was immunoSEQ multiplex PCR. The V and J calls and clone size come from that table; D and trimming were worked out from the DNA. The data show roughly 100,000 clones, around 90% seen once. Seattle's enrolled individuals joined amid active infection and were then monitored longitudinally. Germline V gives CDR1 KGHSY, CDR2 FQNENV. The CDR3 is 12 amino acids. Trimming shortened V by 4 bases and J by 2 bases, and 5 bases separated the two germline ends.

The TCR originated in a woman aged 50 to 60 with COVID-19, enrolled during active disease. This chain connects TRBV16 to TRBJ2-5; D gene unclear. Sequencing used peripheral blood. This CDR3 is CASSLAQETQYF. CDR3 nucleotide sequence: TGTGCCAGCAGCCTAGCACAAGAGACCCAGTACTTC.